Sequencing of this T cell receptor beta chain was carried out in a study of blood T cell repertoires in COVID-19. At the level of the study: The origin of the acute and convalescent COVID-19 samples was the United States, Italy and Spain.

Produced via immunoSEQ multiplex PCR; TCRdb's table is partial and in-frame only. The sample yields approximately 190,000 clones, 80% seen once. The CDR3 length is 14 residues. Germline assignment: CDR1 SNHLY and CDR2 FYNNEI. J lost 7 bases, V lost 7 bases, and 8 bases had no gene match. The table lists this clone with a few counts. The chain has TRBV2 and TRBJ1-5; 9 bases match TRBD1. This sequence was found in a man in his sixties with acute or convalescent COVID-19. Sequencing was done on a sample of peripheral blood. The chain's CDR3 is CASKSDRGLQPQHF. The CDR3 bases are TGTGCCAGCAAGAGTGACAGGGGGTTACAGCCCCAGCATTTT.